Each of the 10 T cell receptor beta chains below was sequenced from the same sample in a study of blood T cell repertoires in COVID-19. Data came from immunoSEQ multiplex PCR; TCRdb stores just in-frame clones and leaves some out. The sample gives 130,000 to 150,000 clones, around 85% of which show up once; over 9% is in the top ten. The specimen sequenced was PBMCs or T cells enriched from blood (not recorded which). The receptors stem from a man aged 45-60 years who had recovered from COVID-19.

The V call is TRBV11-2, the J call TRBJ2-7, with D possibly being TRBD1 (6 bases). This CDR3 region has 14 residues. Trimming pared 1 base from V and 2 bases from J, leaving 9 bases between. The germline V gene has CDR1 SGHAT and CDR2 FQNNGV. The CDR3 region has the DNA TGTGCCAGCAGCTTAGCTCGACAGGCCTACGAGCAGTACTTC. Protein product: CASSLARQAYEQYF.

This chain connects TRBV19 to TRBJ2-5; TRBD1 matches 8 bases. The CDR3 runs 16 residues. V was pared by 3 bases and J by 3 bases, with 9 bases of the junction left unmatched. CDR1 and CDR2 (germline): LNHDA, SQIVND (reference sequence). The CDR3 loop reads CASSIIRGQGKETQYF. Written as DNA, the CDR3 is TGTGCCAGTAGTATTATCCGAGGACAGGGAAAAGAGACCCAGTACTTC.

The gene calls are TRBV9 and TRBJ2-3; D gene uncertain. V gave up 0 bases and J gave up 2 bases, with 7 bases separating them. The CDR3 has 14 residues. From germline, CDR1 is SGDLS and CDR2 YYNGEE. CDR3 DNA: TGTGCCAGCAGCGTAGTGGGCGCCACAGATACGCAGTATTTT. Translated, it gives CASSVVGATDTQYF. Based on the CDR3 plus reference TRBV9 and TRBJ2-3, the full variable domain is DSGVTQTPKHLITATGQRVTLRCSPRSGDLSVYWYQQSLDQGLQFLIQYYNGEERAKGNILERFSAQQFPDLHSELNLSSLELGDSALYFCASSVVGATDTQYFGPGTRLTVL.

The genes are TRBV6-5 and TRBJ1-6; 8 bases match TRBD1. CDR1 MNHEY and CDR2 SVGAGI come from the germline V gene. This CDR3 region has 13 residues. V lost 10 bases to trimming and J lost 6 bases; unmatched junction nucleotides: 5. The CDR3 loop reads CAIRTGLNSPLHF. Here the CDR3 DNA reads TGTGCCATCCGGACAGGGCTTAATTCACCCCTCCACTTT.

The chain combines TRBV18 with TRBJ1-1; TRBD1 aligns across 7 bases. CDR3 size: 15 residues. Germline CDR1 reads KGHSH; CDR2 reads LQKENI. V was clipped by 2 bases and J by 0 bases; unmatched bases: 3. The CDR3 is CASSPERGLNTEAFF. The CDR3, as DNA: TGTGCCAGCTCACCAGAGAGGGGGCTGAACACTGAAGCTTTCTTT.

The table lists this clone with a few counts. This rearrangement joins TRBV5-4 to TRBJ1-4, with 8 bases that match TRBD1. The germline V gene has CDR1 SGHNT and CDR2 YYREEE (reference sequence). CDR3 length equals 15 residues. Trimming removed 4 bases from V and 7 bases from J; junction bases left unmatched: 9. DNA of the CDR3: TGTGCCAGCAGCCCCGACAGGGGTTTAAGTGAAAAACTGTTTTTT. It yields the protein CASSPDRGLSEKLFF.

V and J are TRBV11-3 and TRBJ2-1; 8 positions agree with TRBD1. The trim removed 5 bases at V and 5 bases at J, leaving 8 bases unmatched. This CDR3 spans 15 amino acids. Germline V gene lookup returns CDR1 SGHNT and CDR2 YENEEA. CDR3 nucleotide sequence: TGTGCCAGCAGCGGAGACAGGGGTAGAGACAATGAGCAGTTCTTC. This codes for CASSGDRGRDNEQFF.

The genes are TRBV6-2 or TRBV6-3 and TRBJ1-5; tentative D call: TRBD1 (5 bases). The CDR3 spans 15 residues. Germline V gives CDR1 MNHEY, CDR2 SVGEGT. The V end lost 2 bases, the J end lost 4 bases, and 12 bases lay between the germline ends. CDR3 nucleotides: TGTGCCAGCAGTTACCGGGGGGTTGGAAATCAGCCCCAGCATTTT. Translation: CASSYRGVGNQPQHF.

This chain joins TRBV6-5 and TRBJ1-1, with D perhaps matching TRBD1 (6 bases). Trimming took off 6 bases at V and 5 bases at J, with 16 bases between the two ends. Germline V CDR1 and CDR2: MNHEY, SVGAGI. The CDR3 consists of 14 residues. CDR3 region: CASRPGDWVTEAFF. As DNA, the CDR3 is TGTGCCAGCAGGCCAGGGGATTGGGTTACTGAAGCTTTCTTT.

This chain joins TRBV7-6 and TRBJ2-1, with TRBD1 as a possible D gene (5 bases). Germline CDR1 is SGHVS and CDR2 is FNYEAQ. The CDR3 runs 13 residues. V was pared by 3 bases and J by 4 bases, with 7 bases between. CDR3 bases: TGTGCCAGCAGCTTTTCAGGGTACAATGAGCAGTTCTTC. It translates to CASSFSGYNEQFF.